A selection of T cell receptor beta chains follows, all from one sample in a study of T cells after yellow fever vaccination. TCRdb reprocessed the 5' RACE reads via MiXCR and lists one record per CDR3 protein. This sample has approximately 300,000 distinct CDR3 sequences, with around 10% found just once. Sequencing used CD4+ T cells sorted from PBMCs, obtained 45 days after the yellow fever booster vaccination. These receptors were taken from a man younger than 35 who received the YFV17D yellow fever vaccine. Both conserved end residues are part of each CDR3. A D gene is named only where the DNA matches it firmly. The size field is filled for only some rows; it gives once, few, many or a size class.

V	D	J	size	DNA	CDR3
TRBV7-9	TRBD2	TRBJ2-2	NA	TGTGCCAGCAAGGCTAGCGGGTCTACCGGGGAGCTGTTTTTT	CASKASGSTGELFF
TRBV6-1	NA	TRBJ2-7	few	TGTGCCAGCAGGGACTATTGGGACGAGCAGTACTTC	CASRDYWDEQYF
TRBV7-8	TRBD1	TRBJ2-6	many	TGTGCCAGCAGCTCAGGGGGTTACTCTGGGGCCAACGTCCTGACTTTC	CASSSGGYSGANVLTF
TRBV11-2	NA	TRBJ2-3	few	TGTGCCAGCAGCTACAGTCCCAGTACGCAGTATTTT	CASSYSPSTQYF
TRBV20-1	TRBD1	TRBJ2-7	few	TGCAGTGCTAGAGATCCCGGGACAGGGAGCCACGAGCAGTACTTC	CSARDPGTGSHEQYF
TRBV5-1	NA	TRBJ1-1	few	TGCGCCAGCAGCTTGGCGCCGCCGAACACTGAAGCTTTCTTT	CASSLAPPNTEAFF
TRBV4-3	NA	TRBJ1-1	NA	TGCGCCAGCAGCCAAGATAGGGGAGTTCGAACTTTCTTT	CASSQDRGVRTFF
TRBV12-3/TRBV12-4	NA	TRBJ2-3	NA	TGTGCCAGCAGTTTCGGGACCACAGATACGCAGTATTTT	CASSFGTTDTQYF
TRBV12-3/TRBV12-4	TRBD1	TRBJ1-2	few	TGTGCCAGCAGCAGAGAGGGGGGACAGGGAAACTATGGCTACACCTTC	CASSREGGQGNYGYTF
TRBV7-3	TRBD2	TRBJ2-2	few	TGTGCCAGCGCGGCGGGGGGTTCCGGGGAGCTGTTTTTT	CASAAGGSGELFF
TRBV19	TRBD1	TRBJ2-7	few	TGTGCCAGTAGTATCCTCGGGTCCCGGGACAGGGGCTACGAGCAGTACTTC	CASSILGSRDRGYEQYF
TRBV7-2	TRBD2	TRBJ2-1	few	TGTGCCAGCAGCCAAGCGGGGTCCTCCTACAATGAGCAGTTCTTC	CASSQAGSSYNEQFF
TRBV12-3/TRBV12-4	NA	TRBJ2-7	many	TGTGCCAGCAGTCCGCTCGGGGTGGTCCCCTACGAGCAGTACTTC	CASSPLGVVPYEQYF
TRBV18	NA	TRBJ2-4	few	TGTGCCAGCTCACCCAGGGAGACGACCAAAAACATTCAGTACTTC	CASSPRETTKNIQYF
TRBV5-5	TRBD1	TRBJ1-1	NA	TGTGCCAGCAGCCCAGGGGACAGGGAGAACACTGAAGCTTTCTTT	CASSPGDRENTEAFF
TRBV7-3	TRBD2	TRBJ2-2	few	TGTGCCAGCAGCTCGGGACTAGCGGGGGGCTTCACCGGGGAGCTGTTTTTT	CASSSGLAGGFTGELFF
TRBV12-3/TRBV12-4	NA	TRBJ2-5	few	TGTGCCAGCAGTTTTCAGGGGCGCCAGGGCCGGGAGACCCAGTACTTC	CASSFQGRQGRETQYF
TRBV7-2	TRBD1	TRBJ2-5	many	TGTGCCAGCAGCTTGGGACAGGGTTACCAAGAGACCCAGTACTTC	CASSLGQGYQETQYF
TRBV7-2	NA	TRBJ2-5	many	TGTGCCAGCAGCTTACTTCCTTCTAGCGCCCAGTACTTC	CASSLLPSSAQYF
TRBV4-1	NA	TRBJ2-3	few	TGCGCCAGCAGCCGAACGCGGCAGGGGCACGACACAGATACGCAGTATTTT	CASSRTRQGHDTDTQYF
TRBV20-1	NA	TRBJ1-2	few	TGCAGTGCTCCCCAGGACATTAACTATGGCTACACCTTC	CSAPQDINYGYTF
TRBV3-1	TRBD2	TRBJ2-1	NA	TGTGCCAGCAGTTTTAGCGGGGGGGTTATGAATGAGCAGTTCTTC	CASSFSGGVMNEQFF
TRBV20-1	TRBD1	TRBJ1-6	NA	TGCAGTGCTAGATGGGACAGCAATAATTCACCCCTCCACTTT	CSARWDSNNSPLHF
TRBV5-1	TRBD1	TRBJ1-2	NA	TGCGCCAGCAGGGAGGGACAGGGGCCTTCAACCTATGGCTACACCTTC	CASREGQGPSTYGYTF
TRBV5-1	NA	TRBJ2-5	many	TGCGCCAGCAGCTTGGATGGTTGGGAGACCCAGTACTTC	CASSLDGWETQYF
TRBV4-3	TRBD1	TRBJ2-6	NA	TGCGCCAGCAGCCGACACAGGGGGCGTGGGGCCAACGTCCTGACTTTC	CASSRHRGRGANVLTF
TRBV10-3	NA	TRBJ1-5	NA	TGTGCCATCAGTGCAGGGTGGGTCAATCAGCCCCAGCATTTT	CAISAGWVNQPQHF
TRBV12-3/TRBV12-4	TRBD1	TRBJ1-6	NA	TGTGCCAGCAGGCGGACAGGGGAGAATTCACCCCTCCACTTT	CASRRTGENSPLHF
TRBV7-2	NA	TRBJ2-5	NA	TGTGCCAGCAGCTTAGCCTCAGGGATGCAAGAGACCCAGTACTTC	CASSLASGMQETQYF
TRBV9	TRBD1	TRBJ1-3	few	TGTGCCAGCAGCGTCGAGGGGACAGTAGATGGAAACACCATATATTTT	CASSVEGTVDGNTIYF
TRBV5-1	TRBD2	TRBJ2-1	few	TGCGCCAGCAGCCAACTAGCGGGGGGCGACAATGAGCAGTTCTTC	CASSQLAGGDNEQFF
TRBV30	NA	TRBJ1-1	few	TGTGCCTGGAGTGCCCAGGTTCCCACTGAAGCTTTCTTT	CAWSAQVPTEAFF
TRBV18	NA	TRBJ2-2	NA	TGTGCCAGCTCACCTCCAGTTAACACCGGGGAGCTGTTTTTT	CASSPPVNTGELFF
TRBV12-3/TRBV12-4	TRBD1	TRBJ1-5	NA	TGTGCCAGCGGAGAAAACAGGGGTGGACAGCCCCAGCATTTT	CASGENRGGQPQHF
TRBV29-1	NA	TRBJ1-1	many	TGCAGCGTTGAATCCTTTACTGGGACTGAAGCTTTCTTT	CSVESFTGTEAFF
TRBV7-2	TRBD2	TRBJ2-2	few	TGTGCCAGCAGACTGAGCGGGGGGAAGTCCGGGGAGCTGTTTTTT	CASRLSGGKSGELFF
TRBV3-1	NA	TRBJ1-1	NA	TGTGCCAGCAGCCAAGCGCCCGGGTACACTGAAGCTTTCTTT	CASSQAPGYTEAFF
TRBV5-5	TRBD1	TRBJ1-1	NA	TGTGCCAGCAGCTTGGTCCAGGGGGAGGGTGTCACTGAAGCTTTCTTT	CASSLVQGEGVTEAFF
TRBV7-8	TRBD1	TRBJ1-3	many	TGTGCCAGCAGCTCGGGACAGAGAGGGAACACCATATATTTT	CASSSGQRGNTIYF
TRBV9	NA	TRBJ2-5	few	TGTGCCAGCAACCGCGTAGGGACCGAAGAGACCCAGTACTTC	CASNRVGTEETQYF
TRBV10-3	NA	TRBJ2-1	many	TGTGCCACCGTAACCAACGCGGGGAGCGACAATGAGCAGTTCTTC	CATVTNAGSDNEQFF